This T cell receptor beta chain appears in the sequencing data of a study of T cells in Graves' hyperthyroidism and ophthalmopathy. Template material for amplifying TCR beta CDR3 regions consisted of RNA transcripts. TCR CDR3 regions were first amplified by RT-PCR with HTBI primers. TCRdb re-called the multiplex PCR reads with MiXCR, one entry per CDR3 protein. This repertoire shows hundreds of thousands of distinct CDR3 sequences, roughly 14% found once; its top ten account for about 3.9%. This clonotype was seen a handful of times. The CDR3 loop spans 15 amino acids. V lost 0 bases, J lost 5 bases, and 10 bases lay in between. Looked up from germline, CDR1 is MNHEY and CDR2 is SMNVEV (reference sequence).

The TCR was taken from a middle-aged woman with Graves' ophthalmopathy. V gene TRBV27 combines with J gene TRBJ1-4; D call uncertain. Sequencing input: blood. CDR3 in amino acids: CASSLSTQLNEKLFF. The CDR3 DNA is TGTGCCAGCAGTTTATCGACGCAGCTGAATGAAAAACTGTTTTTT.